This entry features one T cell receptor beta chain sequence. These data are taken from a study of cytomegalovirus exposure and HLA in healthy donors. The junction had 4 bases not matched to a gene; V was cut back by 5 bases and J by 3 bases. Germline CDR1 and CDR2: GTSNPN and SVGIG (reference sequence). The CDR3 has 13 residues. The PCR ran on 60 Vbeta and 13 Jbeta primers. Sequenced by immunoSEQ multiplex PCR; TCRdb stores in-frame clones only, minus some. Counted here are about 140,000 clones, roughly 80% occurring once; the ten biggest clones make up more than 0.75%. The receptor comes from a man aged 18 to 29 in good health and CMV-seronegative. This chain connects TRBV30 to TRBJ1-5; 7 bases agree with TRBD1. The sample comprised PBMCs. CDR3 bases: TGTGCCTGGGGAGACAGGGACAATCAGCCCCAGCATTTT. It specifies CAWGDRDNQPQHF.